What follows describes a single T cell receptor beta chain. These data are taken from a study of blood T cell repertoires in COVID-19. As for the study in general: Samples of COVID-19 (acute and convalescent) were obtained from the United States, Italy and Spain. PBMCs, B-cell-depleted T cells, or T cells provided the cDNA or gDNA that made up the material.

Data came from immunoSEQ multiplex PCR; TCRdb stores just in-frame clones and leaves some out. The table shows 250,000 to 300,000 clones, with approximately 85% occurring only once. CDR1 is SGDLS, CDR2 YYNGEE, per germline. There are 15 residues in the CDR3. J lost 2 bases, V lost 3 bases, and 2 bases had no gene match. The V gene is TRBV9, the J gene TRBJ2-1; 10 nucleotides match TRBD2. This sequence originates from a woman in her 70s with acute or convalescent COVID-19. The sequenced sample was peripheral blood. The CDR3 loop reads CASSETSGAYNEQFF. CDR3 DNA sequence: TGTGCCAGCAGCGAAACTAGCGGGGCCTACAATGAGCAGTTCTTC.